A single sample gave rise to the 12 T cell receptor beta chains below, sequenced in a study of blood T cell repertoires in COVID-19. Generated by immunoSEQ multiplex PCR, the TCRdb table keeps only in-frame clones and is missing some. The sample carries about 150,000 clones, 84% recorded once. Material for sequencing was peripheral blood. The receptors here all came from a man aged 30 to 45 with COVID-19, enrolled during active disease.

DNA for the CDR3: TGCGCCAGCAGCCCCTACTACACAGATACGCAGTATTTT. Its protein product is CASSPYYTDTQYF. V and J are TRBV5-1 and TRBJ2-3; no reliable D call. The CDR3 sequence is 13 residues long. V was cut by 4 bases and J by 2 bases, with 8 bases left in between. CDR1 SGHRS and CDR2 YFSETQ come from the germline V gene.

CDR3 residues: CASVRSGSPYEQYF. The CDR3 nucleotides are TGTGCCAGCGTTAGATCCGGGAGCCCCTACGAGCAGTACTTC. V gene TRBV28 combines with J gene TRBJ2-7, with a possible D match to TRBD2 (6 bases). The CDR3 runs 14 residues. Germline values: CDR1 MDHEN, CDR2 SYDVKM. V lost 8 bases and J lost 2, with 16 bases in between.

A word on this clone: Other DNA sequences from this sample encode an identical CDR3 as well. The chain carries TRBV27 and TRBJ1-1, with TRBD1 matching 7 bases. This CDR3 has 14 amino acids. Germline trimming cut 7 bases from V and 1 base from J; bases unmatched to any gene: 6. The germline gives CDR1 MNHEY, CDR2 SMNVEV (reference sequence). This CDR3 is CASNRQGSNTEAFF. In nucleotides, the CDR3 is TGTGCCAGCAACCGACAGGGATCGAACACTGAAGCTTTCTTT.

J is TRBJ1-3 and V is TRBV9; no firm D call. Germline CDR1 is SGDLS and CDR2 is YYNGEE. V lost 0 bases, J lost 2 bases, and 12 bases lay in between. CDR3 size: 16 residues. CDR3 in DNA: TGTGCCAGCAGCGTAGCGCAAAGCCCCACTGGAAACACCATATATTTT. Its protein is CASSVAQSPTGNTIYF.

This clone was seen a handful of times. The chain combines TRBV7-9 with TRBJ2-7; possible D gene TRBD2, 6 bases. CDR1 and CDR2 (germline): SEHNR, FQNEAQ (reference sequence). The CDR3 loop spans 14 amino acids. Trimming took off 5 bases at V and 3 bases at J, with 14 bases between the two ends. Here the CDR3 reads CASSASSESYEQYF. CDR3 DNA sequence: TGTGCCAGCAGCGCCTCTAGCGAGAGCTACGAGCAGTACTTC.

The rearrangement joins TRBV5-1 to TRBJ1-2; D is possibly TRBD1 (6 bases). Per germline, CDR1 SGHRS and CDR2 YFSETQ. The CDR3 has 15 amino acids. Trimming stripped 0 bases from V and 6 bases from J, with 15 bases between. In DNA, the CDR3 is TGCGCCAGCAGCTTGGCCTTAGGGGGTGCCGATGGCTACACCTTC. This gives the protein CASSLALGGADGYTF.

This clone was counted once. V usage is TRBV29-1 and J usage is TRBJ2-7, with TRBD2 as a possible D gene (5 bases). The germline gives CDR1 SQVTM, CDR2 ANQGSEA. This CDR3 has 14 amino acids. The V end lost 4 bases, the J end lost 2 bases, and 15 bases lay between the germline ends. The CDR3, as DNA: TGCAGCGTTGTTAGCGTTCTGGGAACCTACGAGCAGTACTTC. Its protein is CSVVSVLGTYEQYF.

This clone appeared a few times. The V and J genes are TRBV4-1 and TRBJ2-1, with D tentatively TRBD2 (5 bases). Trimming pared 2 bases from V and 5 bases from J, leaving 19 bases between. The CDR3 extends over 17 amino acids. Per the germline V gene, CDR1 is MGHRA and CDR2 is YSYEKL. CDR3 sequence: CASSQQPPSNGNNEQFF. CDR3 bases: TGCGCCAGCAGCCAACAACCTCCCAGCAACGGGAACAATGAGCAGTTCTTC.

The chain uses TRBV24-1 and TRBJ2-3, with TRBD2 as a possible D gene (6 bases). CDR1 is KGHDR and CDR2 is SFDVKD in the germline V gene. Trimming removed 3 bases at V and 0 bases at J, with 12 bases between. The CDR3 consists of 16 residues. The CDR3 nucleotides read TGTGCCACCAGTGATCCGGGGGAGAGGAGCACAGATACGCAGTATTTT. The encoded protein is CATSDPGERSTDTQYF.

The chain links TRBV28 to TRBJ1-1; 12 bases map to TRBD1. The germline V gene has CDR1 MDHEN and CDR2 SYDVKM. With V trimmed by 5 bases and J by 10 bases, 8 bases remained unmatched. The CDR3 extends over 14 amino acids. DNA for the CDR3: TGTGCCAGCAGTCCGGGGACAGGGGGCGAGGTAGCTTTCTTT. Protein sequence: CASSPGTGGEVAFF. The variable domain in full, with the rest retrieved from reference TRBV28 and TRBJ1-1, is DVKVTQSSRYLVKRTGEKVFLECVQDMDHENMFWYRQDPGLGLRLIYFSYDVKMKEKGDIPEGYSVSREKKERFSLILESASTNQTSMYLCASSPGTGGEVAFFGQGTRLTVV.

In this sample, this clone turned up once. The same CDR3 is also encoded by other DNA sequences in this sample. V and J are TRBV2 and TRBJ1-6, with D unclear. This CDR3 region has 15 residues. The germline V gene encodes CDR1 SNHLY and CDR2 FYNNEI. Trimming cost V 7 bases and J 7 bases, with 17 bases left between them. The CDR3 spells CASTPAREGNSPLHF. CDR3 nucleotides: TGTGCCAGCACCCCGGCTCGGGAAGGCAATTCACCCCTCCACTTT.

V and J are TRBV6-4 and TRBJ2-2; a possible D gene is TRBD2 (5 bases). Trimming pared 4 bases from V and 5 bases from J, leaving 8 bases between. Germline V gene sequence: CDR1 MRHNA, CDR2 SNTAGT. The CDR3 has 13 amino acids. CDR3 DNA: TGTGCCAGCAGTGCCAGCGGTACCGGGGAGCTGTTTTTT. Encoded protein: CASSASGTGELFF.